The 3 T cell receptor beta chains presented below share a single source sample, sequenced in a study of blood T cell repertoires in COVID-19. Libraries were prepared by immunoSEQ multiplex PCR; TCRdb keeps only in-frame clonotypes and omits some of them. The repertoire has around 420,000 clones, roughly 86% of them found once; the top ten carry roughly 2%. The sequenced material came from PBMCs or T cells enriched from blood (not recorded which). The receptors were sampled from a woman in her forties with acute COVID-19.

V gene TRBV29-1 combines with J gene TRBJ2-1; TRBD2 might be the D (5 bases). The CDR3 consists of 13 residues. Between the trimmed V and J ends, which lost 4 bases and 10 bases, there was a span of 17 bases. Germline CDR1 and CDR2: SQVTM and ANQGSEA. In DNA, the CDR3 is TGCAGCGTTGTGAGGCTAGCCTTGAGGGAGCAGTTCTTC. Encoded protein: CSVVRLALREQFF.

The gene calls are TRBV19 and TRBJ1-1; TRBD1 matches 9 bases. Germline V gene data show CDR1 as LNHDA and CDR2 as SQIVND (reference sequence). The CDR3 sequence is 12 residues long. The trim removed 8 bases at V and 4 bases at J, leaving 2 bases unmatched. CDR3 in DNA: TGTGCCAGTGGGGACAGGGTCACTGAAGCTTTCTTT. Its protein is CASGDRVTEAFF. The full variable domain, rest sourced from reference TRBV19 and TRBJ1-1, is DGGITQSPKYLFRKEGQNVTLSCEQNLNHDAMYWYRQDPGQGLRLIYYSQIVNDFQKGDIAEGYSVSREKKESFPLTVTSAQKNPTAFYLCASGDRVTEAFFGQGTRLTVV.

This clone came up a few times. V gene TRBV29-1 combines with J gene TRBJ1-2; 7 bases agree with TRBD1. Germline V gives CDR1 SQVTM, CDR2 ANQGSEA. The CDR3 is 16 amino acids. V shed 6 bases, J shed 3 bases, and the junction held 16 bases outside the gene matches. The CDR3, as DNA: TGCAGCGTCCACAGGCCCCCGATCAGGGGGGACTATGGCTACACCTTC. Its protein is CSVHRPPIRGDYGYTF.